This entry features one T cell receptor beta chain sequence. The data were taken from a study of blood T cell repertoires in COVID-19. Study in general: Some COVID-19 samples were acute and others convalescent; all came from the United States, Italy and Spain. The cDNA or gDNA used as material had been derived from T cells, B-cell-depleted T cells, or PBMCs.

The CDR3 length is 18 residues. Under the authors' procedure: Cell counts per sample came from amplifying reference gene primers. Some clones are missing from TCRdb's copy, which holds only in-frame ones; the method was immunoSEQ multiplex PCR. Clone size and the V and J calls come from that table; the DNA yielded D and trimming. The table lists about 86,000 clones, roughly 78% of them singletons. Sequenced: peripheral blood. The chain employs TRBV21-1 and TRBJ2-1; the D segment call TRBD2 is taken from the table without a DNA check. TRBV21-1 is a pseudogene segment. The TCR sequence derives from a woman aged 80 or older with acute or convalescent COVID-19. The chain's CDR3 is CASSPGLAGISSYNEQFF. CDR3 bases: TGTGCCAGCAGCCCGGGACTAGCGGGAATTAGCTCCTACAATGAGCAGTTCTTC.